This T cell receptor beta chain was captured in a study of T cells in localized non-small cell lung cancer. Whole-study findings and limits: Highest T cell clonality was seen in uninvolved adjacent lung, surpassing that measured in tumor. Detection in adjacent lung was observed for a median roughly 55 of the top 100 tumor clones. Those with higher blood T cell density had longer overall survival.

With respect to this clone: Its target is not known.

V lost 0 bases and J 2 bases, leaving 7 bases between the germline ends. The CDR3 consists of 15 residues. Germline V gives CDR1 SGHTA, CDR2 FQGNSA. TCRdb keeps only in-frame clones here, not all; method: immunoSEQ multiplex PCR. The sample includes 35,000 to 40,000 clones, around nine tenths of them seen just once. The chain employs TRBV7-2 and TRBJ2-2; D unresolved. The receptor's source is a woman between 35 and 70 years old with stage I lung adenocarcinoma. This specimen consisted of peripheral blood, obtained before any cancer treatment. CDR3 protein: CASSLAAVNTGELFF. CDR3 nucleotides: TGTGCCAGCAGCTTAGCGGCAGTCAACACCGGGGAGCTGTTTTTT.